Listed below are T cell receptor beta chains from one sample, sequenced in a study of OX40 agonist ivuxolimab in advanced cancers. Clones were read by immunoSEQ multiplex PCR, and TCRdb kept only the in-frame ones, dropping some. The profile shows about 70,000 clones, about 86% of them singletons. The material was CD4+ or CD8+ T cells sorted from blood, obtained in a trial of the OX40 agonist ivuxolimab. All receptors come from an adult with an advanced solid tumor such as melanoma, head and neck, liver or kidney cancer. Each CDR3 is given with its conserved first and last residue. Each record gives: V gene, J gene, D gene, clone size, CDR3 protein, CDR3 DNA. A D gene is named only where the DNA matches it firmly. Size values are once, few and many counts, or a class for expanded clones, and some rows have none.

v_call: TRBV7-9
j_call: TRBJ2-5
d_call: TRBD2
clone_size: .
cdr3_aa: CASSLAGQPTGTQYF
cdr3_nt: TGTGCCAGCAGCCTAGCGGGACAGCCCACCGGGACCCAGTACTTC

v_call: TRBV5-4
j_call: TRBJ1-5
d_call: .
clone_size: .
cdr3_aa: CASSLTNQHF
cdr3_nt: TGTGCCAGCAGCCTGACGAACCAGCATTTT

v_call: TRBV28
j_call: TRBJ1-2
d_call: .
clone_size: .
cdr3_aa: CASSMTDYGYTF
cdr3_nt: TGTGCCAGCAGTATGACGGATTATGGCTACACCTTC

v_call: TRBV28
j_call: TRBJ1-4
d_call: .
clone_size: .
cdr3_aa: CASTWPGTANEKLFF
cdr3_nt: TGTGCCAGCACTTGGCCCGGGACGGCGAATGAAAAACTGTTTTTT

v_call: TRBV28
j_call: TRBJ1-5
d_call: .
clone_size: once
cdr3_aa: CASSLVDQPQHF
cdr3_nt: TGTGCCAGCAGTTTAGTAGACCAGCCCCAGCATTTT

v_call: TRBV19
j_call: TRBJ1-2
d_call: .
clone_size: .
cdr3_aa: CASTEESATEYYGYTF
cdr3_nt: TGTGCCAGTACGGAAGAGTCTGCAACAGAGTATTATGGCTACACCTTC

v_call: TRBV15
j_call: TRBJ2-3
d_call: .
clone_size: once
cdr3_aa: CATSRHGPGTSTDTQYF
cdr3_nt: TGTGCCACCAGCAGACATGGGCCAGGGACTAGCACAGATACGCAGTATTTT

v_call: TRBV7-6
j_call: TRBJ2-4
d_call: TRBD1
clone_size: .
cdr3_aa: CASSAGGSLSNIQYF
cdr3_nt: TGTGCCAGCAGCGCAGGGGGCTCCCTTTCTAACATTCAGTACTTC

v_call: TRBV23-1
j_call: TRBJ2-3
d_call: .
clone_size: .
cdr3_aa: CASSQSKGTLSHTDTQYF
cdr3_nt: TGCGCCAGCAGTCAATCTAAGGGGACCCTTTCTCACACAGATACGCAGTATTTT

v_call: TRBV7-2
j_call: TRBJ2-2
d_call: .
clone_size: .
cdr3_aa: CASSWEWFTGELFF
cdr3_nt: TGTGCCAGCAGCTGGGAGTGGTTCACCGGGGAGCTGTTTTTT

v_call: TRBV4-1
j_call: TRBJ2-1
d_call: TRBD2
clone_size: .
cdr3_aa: CASTLGLAGGRGEQFF
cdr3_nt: TGCGCCAGCACTCTAGGACTAGCGGGGGGGCGAGGTGAGCAGTTCTTC

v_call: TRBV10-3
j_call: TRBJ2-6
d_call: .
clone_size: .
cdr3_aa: CAIRGGAGANVLTF
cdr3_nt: TGTGCCATCAGGGGCGGGGCTGGGGCCAACGTCCTGACTTTC

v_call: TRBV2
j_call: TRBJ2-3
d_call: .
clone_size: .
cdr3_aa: CASSILVGDTQYF
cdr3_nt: TGTGCCAGCAGTATTCTGGTGGGGGATACGCAGTATTTT

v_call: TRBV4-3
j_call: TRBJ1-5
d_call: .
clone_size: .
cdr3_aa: CASSQVLNQPQHF
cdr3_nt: TGCGCCAGCAGCCAGGTACTCAATCAGCCCCAGCATTTT

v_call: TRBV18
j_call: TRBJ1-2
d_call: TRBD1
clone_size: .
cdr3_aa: CASSPTGWDGYTF
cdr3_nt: TGTGCCAGCTCACCGACAGGGTGGGATGGCTACACCTTC

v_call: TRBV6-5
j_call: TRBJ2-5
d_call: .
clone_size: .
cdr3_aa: CASSYSRRQETQYF
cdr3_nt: TGTGCCAGCAGTTACTCGCGGAGACAAGAGACCCAGTACTTC

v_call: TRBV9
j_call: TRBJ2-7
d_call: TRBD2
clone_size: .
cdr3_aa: CASGRSSYEQYF
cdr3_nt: TGTGCCTCCGGGAGGTCCTCCTACGAGCAGTACTTC

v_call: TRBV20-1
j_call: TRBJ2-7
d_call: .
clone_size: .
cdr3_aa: CSARDPYEQYF
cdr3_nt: TGCAGTGCGAGAGACCCCTACGAGCAGTACTTC

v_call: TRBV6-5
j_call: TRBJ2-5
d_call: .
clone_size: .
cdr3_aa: CASSRWQRETQYF
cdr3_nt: TGTGCCAGCAGTCGGTGGCAACGGGAGACCCAGTACTTC

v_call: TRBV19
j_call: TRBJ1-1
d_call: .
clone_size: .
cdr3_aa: CASSIRQGWGNTEAFF
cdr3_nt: TGTGCCAGTAGTATCCGCCAGGGATGGGGGAACACTGAAGCTTTCTTT

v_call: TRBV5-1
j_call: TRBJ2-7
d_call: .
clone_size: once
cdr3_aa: CASSLGGVRQYF
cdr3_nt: TGCGCCAGCAGCTTGGGAGGGGTTCGGCAGTACTTC

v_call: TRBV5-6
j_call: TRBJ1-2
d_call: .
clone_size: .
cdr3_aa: CASSLGKENGYTF
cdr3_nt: TGTGCCAGCAGCTTGGGTAAGGAGAATGGCTACACCTTC

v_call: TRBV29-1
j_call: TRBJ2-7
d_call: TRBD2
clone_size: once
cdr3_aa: CSVETPTSGRLYEQYF
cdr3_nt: TGCAGCGTTGAGACCCCGACTAGCGGGAGGTTGTACGAGCAGTACTTC

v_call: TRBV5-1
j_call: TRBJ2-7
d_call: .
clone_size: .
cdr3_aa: CASRGGEQYF
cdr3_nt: TGCGCCAGCAGGGGAGGAGAGCAGTACTTC

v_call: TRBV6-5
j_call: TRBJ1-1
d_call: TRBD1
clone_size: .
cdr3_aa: CASRTGGRRDTEAFF
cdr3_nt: TGTGCCAGTAGGACAGGGGGCCGGAGGGACACTGAAGCTTTCTTT

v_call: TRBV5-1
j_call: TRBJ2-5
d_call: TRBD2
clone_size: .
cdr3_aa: CASSLATGGLQETQYF
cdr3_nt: TGCGCCAGCAGCTTGGCCACGGGGGGGCTTCAAGAGACCCAGTACTTC

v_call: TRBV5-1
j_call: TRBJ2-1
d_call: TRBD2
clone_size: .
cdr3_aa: CASSPGWIAGGNNEQFF
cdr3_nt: TGCGCCAGCAGCCCGGGTTGGATAGCGGGAGGAAACAATGAGCAGTTCTTC

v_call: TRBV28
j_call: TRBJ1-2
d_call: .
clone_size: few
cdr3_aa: CASSRDVGYTF
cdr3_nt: TGTGCCAGCAGTCGCGATGTAGGCTACACCTTC

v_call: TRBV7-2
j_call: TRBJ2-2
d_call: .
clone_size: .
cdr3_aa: CASSLAGRDTGELFF
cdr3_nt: TGTGCCAGCAGCTTAGCGGGAAGGGACACCGGGGAGCTGTTTTTT

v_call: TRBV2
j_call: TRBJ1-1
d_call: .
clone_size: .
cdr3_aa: CASSYTGYAFF
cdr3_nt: TGTGCCAGCAGCTATACAGGGTATGCTTTCTTT

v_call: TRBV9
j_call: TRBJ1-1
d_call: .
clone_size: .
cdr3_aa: CASSAPGDTEAFF
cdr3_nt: TGTGCCAGCAGCGCCCCCGGGGACACTGAAGCTTTCTTT

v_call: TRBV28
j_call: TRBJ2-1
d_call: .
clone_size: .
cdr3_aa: CASRYPGAINEQFF
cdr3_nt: TGTGCCAGCAGATACCCTGGGGCCATCAATGAGCAGTTCTTC

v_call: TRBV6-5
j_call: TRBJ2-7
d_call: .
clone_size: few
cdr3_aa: CASKPQGYDEQYF
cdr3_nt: TGTGCCAGCAAACCTCAGGGTTACGACGAGCAGTACTTC

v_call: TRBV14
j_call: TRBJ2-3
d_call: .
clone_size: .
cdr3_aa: CASSSLALSTDTQYF
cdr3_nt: TGTGCCAGCAGCTCCCTAGCGCTGAGCACAGATACGCAGTATTTT

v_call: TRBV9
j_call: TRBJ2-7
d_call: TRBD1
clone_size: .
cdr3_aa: CASSVIVTGWTYEQYF
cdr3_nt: TGTGCCAGCAGCGTAATAGTGACAGGGTGGACCTACGAGCAGTACTTC

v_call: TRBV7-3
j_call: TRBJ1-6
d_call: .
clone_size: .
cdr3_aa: CASALLRESPLHF
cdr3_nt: TGTGCCAGCGCTCTCCTCAGGGAATCACCCCTCCACTTT

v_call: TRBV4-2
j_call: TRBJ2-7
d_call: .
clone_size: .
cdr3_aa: CASSQGIGRDSYEQYF
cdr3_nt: TGTGCCAGCAGCCAAGGGATAGGACGGGACTCCTACGAGCAGTACTTC

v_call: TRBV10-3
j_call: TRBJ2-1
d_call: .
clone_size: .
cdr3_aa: CAISDRTASNEQFF
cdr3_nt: TGTGCCATCAGTGATCGGACGGCCAGCAATGAGCAGTTCTTC

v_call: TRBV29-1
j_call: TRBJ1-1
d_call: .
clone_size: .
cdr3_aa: CSVADRLLLEAFF
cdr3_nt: TGCAGCGTTGCCGACAGGTTGTTATTGGAAGCTTTCTTT

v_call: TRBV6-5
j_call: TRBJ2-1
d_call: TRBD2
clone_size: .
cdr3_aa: CASSYSPGLHKEQFF
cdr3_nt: TGTGCCAGCAGTTACTCTCCGGGACTACATAAAGAGCAGTTCTTC

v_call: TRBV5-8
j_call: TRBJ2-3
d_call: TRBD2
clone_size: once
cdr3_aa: CASSFQGTSVWGTDTQYF
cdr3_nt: TGTGCCAGCAGCTTTCAAGGGACTAGCGTATGGGGCACAGATACGCAGTATTTT

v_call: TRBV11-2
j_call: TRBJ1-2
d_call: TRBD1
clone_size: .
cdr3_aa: CASSYAGTGGGWNYGYTF
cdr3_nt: TGTGCCAGCAGCTATGCCGGGACAGGGGGCGGTTGGAACTATGGCTACACCTTC